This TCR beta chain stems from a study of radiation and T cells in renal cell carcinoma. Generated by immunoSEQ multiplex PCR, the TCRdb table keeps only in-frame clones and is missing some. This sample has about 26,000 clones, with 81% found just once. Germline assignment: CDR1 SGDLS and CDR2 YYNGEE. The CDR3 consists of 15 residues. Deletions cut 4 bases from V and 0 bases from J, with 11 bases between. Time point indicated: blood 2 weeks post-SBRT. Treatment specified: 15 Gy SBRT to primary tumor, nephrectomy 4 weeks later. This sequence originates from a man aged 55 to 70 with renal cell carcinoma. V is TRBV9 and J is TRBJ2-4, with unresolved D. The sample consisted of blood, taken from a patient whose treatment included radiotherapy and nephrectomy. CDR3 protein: CASSISQLAKNIQYF. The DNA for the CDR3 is TGTGCCAGCAGCATTTCACAGTTAGCCAAAAACATTCAGTACTTC.